This record looks at one T cell receptor beta chain sequence and its context. The target antigen is unknown. The sample is drawn from a study of cytomegalovirus exposure and HLA in healthy donors. Study results and caveats: Most TCR sequences were rare, but some public TCRs occurred in many donors. The authors listed roughly 150 TCR beta chains as cytomegalovirus-associated.

The CDR3 spans 18 residues. Looked up from germline, CDR1 is SGHDT and CDR2 is YYEEEE. V was cut by 0 bases and J by 0 bases, with 15 bases left in between. Generated by immunoSEQ multiplex PCR, the TCRdb table keeps only in-frame clones and is missing some. The profile shows 170,000 or so clones, approximately 84% of them singletons. The sequence came from a woman aged 18-35 years in good health and CMV-seropositive. The chain uses TRBV5-6 and TRBJ1-4, with a tentative D call TRBD1 (5 bases). The sequenced material came from PBMCs. The chain's CDR3 is CASSLVQGQIATNEKLFF. CDR3 sequence (DNA): TGTGCCAGCAGCTTGGTGCAGGGCCAAATTGCAACTAATGAAAAACTGTTTTTT.